This TCR beta chain was recovered during a study of T-cell memory formation after mild COVID-19. V gave up 2 bases and J gave up 2 bases, with 8 bases separating them. Looked up from germline, CDR1 is SGHTA and CDR2 is FQGNSA. This CDR3 has 14 amino acids. TCRdb re-called the 5' RACE reads with MiXCR, one entry per CDR3 protein. The sample lists 100,000 to 120,000 distinct CDR3 sequences, roughly a sixth occurring once. This clonotype has more than one count but fewer than ten. The origin of this receptor is a man between 18 and 35 years old who had mild COVID-19 (a few samples of this study predate the infection). Cell type and time point are not known. Sample: PBMCs or a T cell subset sorted from them (not recorded which). The chain joins TRBV7-2 to TRBJ2-3, with D uncertain. Here the CDR3 reads CASSLYGPTDTQYF. Here the CDR3 DNA reads TGTGCCAGCAGCTTATACGGCCCCACAGATACGCAGTATTTT. Drawing the rest from reference TRBV7-2 and TRBJ2-3, the complete variable domain is GAGVSQSPSNKVTEKGKDVELRCDPISGHTALYWYRQSLGQGLEFLIYFQGNSAPDKSGLPSDRFSAERTGGSVSTLTIQRTQQEDSAVYLCASSLYGPTDTQYFGPGTRLTVL.